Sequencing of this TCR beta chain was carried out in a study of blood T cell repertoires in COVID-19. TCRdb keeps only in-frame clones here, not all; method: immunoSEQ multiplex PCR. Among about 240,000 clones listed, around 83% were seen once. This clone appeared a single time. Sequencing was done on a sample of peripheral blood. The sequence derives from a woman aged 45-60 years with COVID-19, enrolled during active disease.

This CDR3 is CASVLQGYSNQPQHF. CDR3 nucleotide sequence: TGTGCCAGCGTCTTACAGGGGTATAGCAATCAGCCCCAGCATTTT. The genes are TRBV6-1 and TRBJ1-5; 7 nucleotides agree with TRBD1. V trimming: 8 bases; J trimming: 0 bases; junction bases outside the gene matches: 7. The CDR3 covers 15 residues. CDR1 is MNHNS, CDR2 SASEGT, per germline.